This TCR beta chain derives from a study of identical twins. The cDNA had a unique molecular identifier and a template-switch universal primer site. Each CDR3 protein is one row after TCRdb ran MiXCR on the 5' RACE reads. The data hold 1.5 million to 2 million distinct CDR3 sequences, with around 33% observed a single time. Between the trimmed V and J ends, which lost 2 bases and 1 base, there was a span of 9 bases. The CDR3 consists of 15 residues. Germline V gene lookup returns CDR1 LGHDT and CDR2 YNNKEL (reference sequence). General study points: Researchers reported weaker excess twin sharing in beta out-of-frame sequences.

Of note for this clonotype: What it binds is not known.

This receptor was obtained from a newborn girl in good health. The genes are TRBV3-1 and TRBJ2-1, with TRBD2 as a possible D gene (5 bases). Sequencing input: cord blood. The chain's CDR3 is CASSQREASYNEQFF. The CDR3 DNA reads as TGTGCCAGCAGCCAACGGGAAGCATCCTACAATGAGCAGTTCTTC.